The 24 T cell receptor beta chains listed next were all sequenced from one sample in a study of Tregs in tolerant kidney transplant recipients. The data were produced by immunoSEQ multiplex PCR, yet TCRdb's version contains in-frame clones alone and is incomplete. The data show 69,000 or so clones, 85% to 90% seen once. The sample consisted of CD4+ T cells from blood, taken before the transplant. The receptors shown here come from a human donor who received a combined kidney and bone marrow transplant.

The chain joins TRBV30 to TRBJ1-1, with a possible D match to TRBD1 (6 bases). Germline CDR1 GTSNPN, CDR2 SVGIG (reference sequence). V shed 4 bases and J shed 0 bases, with 15 bases lying between them. The CDR3 covers 15 residues. CDR3 in amino acids: CAWKSGQLMNTEAFF. CDR3 DNA: TGTGCCTGGAAGTCGGGACAACTAATGAACACTGAAGCTTTCTTT. The full variable domain, completed using reference TRBV30 and TRBJ1-1, is SQTIHQWPATLVQPVGSPLSLECTVEGTSNPNLYWYRQAAGRGLQLLFYSVGIGQISSEVPQNLSASRPQDRQFILSSKKLLLSDSGFYLCAWKSGQLMNTEAFFGQGTRLTVV.

The count of this clone is one. V gene TRBV18 combines with J gene TRBJ2-5, with 8 positions matching TRBD1. The junction had 7 bases not matched to a gene; V was cut back by 3 bases and J by 4 bases. The V gene's germline CDR1 is KGHSH and CDR2 LQKENI. The length of the CDR3 is 15 residues. The CDR3 sequence is CASSPRTGRSETQYF. Written as DNA, the CDR3 is TGTGCCAGCTCACCGCGGACAGGGAGGTCAGAGACCCAGTACTTC.

The chain employs TRBV10-3 and TRBJ2-6; D gene ambiguous. Germline values: CDR1 ENHRY, CDR2 SYGVKD. Trimming left V 0 bases short and J 10 bases short, with 13 bases between. This CDR3 is built from 15 residues. In nucleotides, the CDR3 is TGTGCCATCAGTGAGTCGCTCCAGCGTGGAAACGTCCTGACTTTC. It codes for CAISESLQRGNVLTF.

This chain links TRBV6-1 with TRBJ2-5, with D perhaps matching TRBD2 (6 bases). The CDR3 sequence is 14 residues long. In germline, CDR1 is MNHNS, CDR2 SASEGT. V lost 4 bases and J lost 4, with 13 bases in between. This chain's CDR3 is CASSALRGGETQYF. The DNA for the CDR3 is TGTGCCAGCAGTGCCCTGCGGGGAGGAGAGACCCAGTACTTC.

The V call is TRBV15, the J call TRBJ2-7, with a possible D match to TRBD2 (7 bases). The CDR3 consists of 14 residues. Germline assignment: CDR1 LNHNV and CDR2 YYDKDF (reference sequence). The V gene lost 3 bases and the J gene lost 3 bases, with 12 bases spanning the gap. CDR3 protein: CATSRGGGVYEQYF. The DNA of the CDR3 is TGTGCCACCAGCAGGGGAGGGGGAGTCTACGAGCAGTACTTC.

The chain combines TRBV28 with TRBJ1-3; 9 bases agree with TRBD1. The length of the CDR3 is 17 residues. Germline V lookup: CDR1 MDHEN, CDR2 SYDVKM. V shed 2 bases and J 4 bases; nucleotides not matched to a gene: 9. In DNA, the CDR3 is TGTGCCAGCAGTTTAGGGGACAGGGATCACTCAGGAAACACCATATATTTT. Protein product: CASSLGDRDHSGNTIYF.

This chain joins TRBV27 and TRBJ2-1, with D uncertain. The V gene lost 2 bases and the J gene lost 13 bases, with 15 bases spanning the gap. CDR1 is MNHEY and CDR2 is SMNVEV in the germline V gene (reference sequence). This CDR3 is built from 13 residues. Here the CDR3 reads CASSLVSSRRQFF. In DNA, the CDR3 is TGTGCCAGCAGTTTAGTCAGTTCTAGAAGACAGTTCTTC.

This clone was counted a single time. V usage is TRBV28 and J usage is TRBJ1-2, with 11 bases lining up with TRBD1. This CDR3 is 15 amino acids long. V trimming: 5 bases; J trimming: 7 bases; junction bases outside the gene matches: 9. Germline V gene data show CDR1 as MDHEN and CDR2 as SYDVKM. The CDR3 sequence: CASSAPGQGAGGYTF. CDR3 DNA sequence: TGTGCCAGCAGTGCCCCCGGACAGGGGGCGGGTGGCTACACCTTC.

V is TRBV28 and J is TRBJ1-2; D unresolved. The CDR3 is made up of 13 amino acids. The germline CDR1 and CDR2 sequences are MDHEN and SYDVKM. The V end was cut by 1 base, the J end by 4 bases, with 7 bases between. This chain's CDR3 is CASSLSHSYGYTF. CDR3 DNA sequence: TGTGCCAGCAGTTTATCCCACAGCTATGGCTACACCTTC.

The chain recombines TRBV28 with TRBJ2-1, with 10 bases fitting TRBD1. With V trimmed by 5 bases and J by 3 bases, 4 bases remained unmatched. Germline V CDR1 and CDR2: MDHEN, SYDVKM. The CDR3 is 15 residues long. In DNA form, the CDR3 reads TGTGCCAGCAGTCGAGGACAGGGGGTCTACAATGAGCAGTTCTTC. Translation: CASSRGQGVYNEQFF.

The CDR3 loop reads CASSGTSGNEQYF. The CDR3 coding sequence is TGTGCCAGCAGTGGGACTAGCGGGAACGAGCAGTACTTC. The rearrangement uses TRBV6-5 and TRBJ2-7, with 13 nucleotides matching TRBD2. Trimming removed 5 bases from V and 5 bases from J; junction bases left unmatched: 0. CDR1 is MNHEY and CDR2 is SVGAGI in the germline V gene. The length of the CDR3 is 13 residues.

The chain employs TRBV2 and TRBJ1-2, with 11 bases fitting TRBD1. Germline CDR1 reads SNHLY; CDR2 reads FYNNEI. The CDR3 is 15 residues long. The V segment lost 2 bases and the J segment 5 bases; nucleotides outside the gene matches: 4. The DNA for the CDR3 is TGTGCCAGCAGTGAACAGGGACAGGGGGTGTATGGCTACACCTTC. Amino acids: CASSEQGQGVYGYTF.

The V call is TRBV6-5, the J call TRBJ2-3, with D possibly being TRBD2 (6 bases). The CDR3 runs to 16 residues. The ends were cut back, 0 bases at V and 4 bases at J, with 14 bases in the middle. CDR1 MNHEY and CDR2 SVGAGI come from the germline V gene. The DNA for the CDR3 is TGTGCCAGCAGTTACTCGAGTTCAGGGAGGCCAGATACGCAGTATTTT. Translated: CASSYSSSGRPDTQYF.

The V call is TRBV19, the J call TRBJ2-6, with D possibly being TRBD2 (5 bases). There are 15 residues in the CDR3. Germline V lookup: CDR1 LNHDA, CDR2 SQIVND (reference sequence). V was pared by 4 bases and J by 0 bases, with 7 bases between. In DNA form, the CDR3 reads TGTGCCAGTAGTAGAGGGTACTCTGGGGCCAACGTCCTGACTTTC. The encoded protein is CASSRGYSGANVLTF.

The CDR3 spells CASSVASGLQETQYF. CDR3 nucleotides: TGTGCCAGCAGCGTTGCTAGCGGATTACAAGAGACCCAGTACTTC. V usage is TRBV9 and J usage is TRBJ2-5; TRBD2 agrees at 7 bases. V was pared by 2 bases and J by 2 bases, with 6 bases of the junction left unmatched. The CDR3 extends over 15 amino acids. In germline, CDR1 is SGDLS, CDR2 YYNGEE.

This chain uses TRBV30 with TRBJ1-1; 7 nucleotides line up with TRBD1. This CDR3 has 13 residues. Germline CDR1 reads GTSNPN; CDR2 reads SVGIG (reference sequence). The trim removed 3 bases at V and 10 bases at J, leaving 11 bases unmatched. The chain's CDR3 is CAWRRDRDGAAFF. As DNA, the CDR3 is TGTGCCTGGAGGAGAGACAGGGATGGGGCAGCTTTCTTT.

This clone was detected once. The genes are TRBV29-1 and TRBJ2-3, with D possibly matching TRBD1 (5 bases). The CDR3 is 11 residues long. Per germline, CDR1 SQVTM and CDR2 ANQGSEA. Trimming removed 2 bases at V and 12 bases at J, with 12 bases between. Here the CDR3 DNA reads TGCAGCGTTGAACAGAGGCAGGGTCAGTATTTT. Translating gives CSVEQRQGQYF.

DNA of the CDR3: TGTGCCAGTAGCTTTAGCGGGAGAACAGATACGCAGTATTTT. The encoded protein is CASSFSGRTDTQYF. The V and J genes are TRBV19 and TRBJ2-3; 9 positions match TRBD2. Per germline, CDR1 LNHDA and CDR2 SQIVND (reference sequence). CDR3 length: 14 residues. Trimming took 6 bases from V and 3 from J; bases not matched to a gene: 4.

V gene TRBV18 combines with J gene TRBJ2-1; D unclear. V was clipped by 2 bases and J by 5 bases, with 7 bases between them. The CDR3 sequence is 13 residues long. Germline V gene lookup returns CDR1 KGHSH and CDR2 LQKENI. The CDR3 loop is CASSPSRDNEQFF. The CDR3 DNA sequence: TGTGCCAGCTCACCATCGAGAGACAATGAGCAGTTCTTC.

This clone was found a few times. The gene calls are TRBV5-6 and TRBJ2-5, with TRBD2 matching 12 bases. J was trimmed by 1 base and V by 2 bases; bases with no gene match: 3. Looked up from germline, CDR1 is SGHDT and CDR2 is YYEEEE. The CDR3 length is 16 residues. The CDR3 loop is CASSFGLAGPQETQYF. For the CDR3, the DNA is TGTGCCAGCAGCTTCGGACTAGCGGGACCCCAAGAGACCCAGTACTTC.

The chain uses TRBV18 and TRBJ2-5; TRBD2 matches at 7 bases. CDR1 is KGHSH, CDR2 LQKENI, per germline. CDR3 length: 14 amino acids. The trim removed 1 base at V and 2 bases at J, leaving 1 base unmatched. DNA of the CDR3: TGTGCCAGCTCACCACTGGGGGGGCAAGAGACCCAGTACTTC. This translates into CASSPLGGQETQYF.

DNA of the CDR3: TGTGCCAGCAGCTTAACTAGCGGGAGGTACGAGCAGTACTTC. This gives the protein CASSLTSGRYEQYF. V usage is TRBV7-9 and J usage is TRBJ2-7; 12 bases align to TRBD2. CDR1 and CDR2 from the germline V gene are SEHNR and FQNEAQ (reference sequence). V lost 2 bases to trimming and J lost 4 bases; unmatched junction nucleotides: 0. There are 14 residues in the CDR3.

This chain links TRBV7-2 with TRBJ2-1; 16 nucleotides match TRBD2. Germline values: CDR1 SGHTA, CDR2 FQGNSA. V shed 0 bases, J shed 13 bases, and the junction held 6 bases outside the gene matches. The CDR3 length is 16 residues. CDR3 bases: TGTGCCAGCAGCTTAGCGGGACTAGCGGGAGGGCCCGTACAGTTCTTC. It is translated as CASSLAGLAGGPVQFF.

The chain is built from TRBV28 and TRBJ2-5; TRBD2 matches 9 bases. Germline V lookup: CDR1 MDHEN, CDR2 SYDVKM. Trimming took 4 bases from V and 2 from J; bases not matched to a gene: 11. This CDR3 comprises 17 residues. The CDR3 loop reads CASSSRVASGIQETQYF. The CDR3 DNA sequence: TGTGCCAGCAGTTCCAGGGTGGCTAGCGGGATACAAGAGACCCAGTACTTC.